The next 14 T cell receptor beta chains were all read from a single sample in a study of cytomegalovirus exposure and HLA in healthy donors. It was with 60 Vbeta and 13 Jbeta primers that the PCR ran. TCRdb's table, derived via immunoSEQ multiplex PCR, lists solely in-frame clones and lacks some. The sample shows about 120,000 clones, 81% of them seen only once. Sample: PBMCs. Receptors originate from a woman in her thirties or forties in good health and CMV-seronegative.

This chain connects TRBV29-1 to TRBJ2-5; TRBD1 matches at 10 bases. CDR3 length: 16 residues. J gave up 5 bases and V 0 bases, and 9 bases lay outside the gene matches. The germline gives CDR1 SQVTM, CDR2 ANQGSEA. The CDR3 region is CSVEDLGTGERETQYF. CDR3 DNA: TGCAGCGTTGAAGATCTGGGGACAGGGGAGAGGGAGACCCAGTACTTC.

CDR3 protein: CASSRGQRNQPQHF. CDR3 nucleotides: TGTGCCAGCAGTCGGGGACAGCGTAATCAGCCCCAGCATTTT. The gene calls are TRBV28 and TRBJ1-5, with 7 positions matching TRBD1. Looked up from germline, CDR1 is MDHEN and CDR2 is SYDVKM. V shed 5 bases, J shed 4 bases, and the junction held 5 bases outside the gene matches. There are 14 residues in the CDR3.

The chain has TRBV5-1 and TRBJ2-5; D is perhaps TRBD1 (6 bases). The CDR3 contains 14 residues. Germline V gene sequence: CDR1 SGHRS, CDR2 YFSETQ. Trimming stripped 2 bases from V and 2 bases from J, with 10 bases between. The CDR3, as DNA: TGCGCCAGCAGCTTTAATGGACAGCAAGAGACCCAGTACTTC. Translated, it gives CASSFNGQQETQYF.

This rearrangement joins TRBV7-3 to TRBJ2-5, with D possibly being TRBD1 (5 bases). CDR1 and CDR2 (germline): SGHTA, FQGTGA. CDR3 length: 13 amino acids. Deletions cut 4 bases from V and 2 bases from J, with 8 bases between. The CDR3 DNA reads TGTGCCAGCAGCTCGAGACAGCAAGAGACCCAGTACTTC. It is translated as CASSSRQQETQYF.

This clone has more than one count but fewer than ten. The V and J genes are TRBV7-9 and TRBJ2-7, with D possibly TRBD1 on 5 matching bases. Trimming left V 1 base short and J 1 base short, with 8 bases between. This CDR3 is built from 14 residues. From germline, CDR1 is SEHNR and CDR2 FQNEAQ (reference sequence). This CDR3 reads CASSLDAGSYEQYF. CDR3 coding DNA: TGTGCCAGCAGCTTAGACGCAGGGTCCTACGAGCAGTACTTC.

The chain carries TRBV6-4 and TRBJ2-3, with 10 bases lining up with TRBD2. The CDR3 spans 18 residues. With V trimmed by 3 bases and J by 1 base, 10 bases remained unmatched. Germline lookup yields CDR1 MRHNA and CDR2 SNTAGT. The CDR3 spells CASSEGLAGAFGTDTQYF. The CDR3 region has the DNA TGTGCCAGCAGTGAGGGGCTAGCGGGAGCTTTTGGCACAGATACGCAGTATTTT.

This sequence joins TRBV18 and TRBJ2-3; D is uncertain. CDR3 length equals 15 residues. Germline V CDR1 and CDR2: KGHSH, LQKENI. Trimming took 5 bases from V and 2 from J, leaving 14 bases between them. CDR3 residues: CASSNLRPPTDTQYF. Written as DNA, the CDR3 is TGTGCCAGCTCAAATTTGCGGCCCCCCACAGATACGCAGTATTTT.

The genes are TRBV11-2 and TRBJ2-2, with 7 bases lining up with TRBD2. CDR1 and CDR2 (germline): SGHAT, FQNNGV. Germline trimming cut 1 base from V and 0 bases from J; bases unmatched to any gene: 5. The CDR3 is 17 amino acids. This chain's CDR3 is CASSLGLADPNTGELFF. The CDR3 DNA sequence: TGTGCCAGCAGCTTAGGGCTAGCGGACCCGAACACCGGGGAGCTGTTTTTT. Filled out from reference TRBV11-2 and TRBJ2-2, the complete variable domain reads EAGVAQSPRYKIIEKRQSVAFWCNPISGHATLYWYQQILGQGPKLLIQFQNNGVVDDSQLPKDRFSAERLKGVDSTLKIQPAKLEDSAVYLCASSLGLADPNTGELFFGEGSRLTVL.

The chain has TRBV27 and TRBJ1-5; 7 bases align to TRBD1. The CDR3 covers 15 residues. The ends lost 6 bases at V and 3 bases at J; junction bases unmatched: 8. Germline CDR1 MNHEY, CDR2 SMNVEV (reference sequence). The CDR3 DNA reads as TGTGCCAGCAGCCCTCAGGGACAGAACAATCAGCCCCAGCATTTT. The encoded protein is CASSPQGQNNQPQHF.

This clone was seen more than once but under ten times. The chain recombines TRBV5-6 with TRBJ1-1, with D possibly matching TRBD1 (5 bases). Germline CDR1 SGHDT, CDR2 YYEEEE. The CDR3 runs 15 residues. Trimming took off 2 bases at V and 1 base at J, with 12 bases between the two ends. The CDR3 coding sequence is TGTGCCAGCAGCTTCGGCGGGGGAAAGAACACTGAAGCTTTCTTT. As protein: CASSFGGGKNTEAFF.

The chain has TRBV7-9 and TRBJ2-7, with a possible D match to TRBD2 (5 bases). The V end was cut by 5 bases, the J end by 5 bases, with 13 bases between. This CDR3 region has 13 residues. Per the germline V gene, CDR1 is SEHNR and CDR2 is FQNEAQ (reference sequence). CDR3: CASSPSEGHEQYF. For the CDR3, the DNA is TGTGCCAGCAGCCCATCTGAGGGCCACGAGCAGTACTTC.

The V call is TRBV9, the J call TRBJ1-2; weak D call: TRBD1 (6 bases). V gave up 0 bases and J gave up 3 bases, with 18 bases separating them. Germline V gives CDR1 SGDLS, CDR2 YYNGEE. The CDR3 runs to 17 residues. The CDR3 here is CASSVEYRAKNDYGYTF. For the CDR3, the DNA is TGTGCCAGCAGCGTAGAGTACAGGGCGAAAAACGACTATGGCTACACCTTC.

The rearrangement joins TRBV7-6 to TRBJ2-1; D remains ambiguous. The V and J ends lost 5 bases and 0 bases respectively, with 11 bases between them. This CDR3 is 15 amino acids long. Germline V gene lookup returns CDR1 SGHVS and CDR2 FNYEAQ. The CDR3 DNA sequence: TGTGCCAGCAGCCCAGACTGGAGCTCCTACAATGAGCAGTTCTTC. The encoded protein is CASSPDWSSYNEQFF.

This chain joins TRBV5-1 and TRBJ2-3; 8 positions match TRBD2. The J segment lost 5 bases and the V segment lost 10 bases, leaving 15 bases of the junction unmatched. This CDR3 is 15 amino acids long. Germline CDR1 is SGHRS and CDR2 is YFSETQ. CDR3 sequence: CASKARGGFGDTQYF. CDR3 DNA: TGCGCCTCCAAAGCCCGGGGGGGCTTTGGAGATACGCAGTATTTT.